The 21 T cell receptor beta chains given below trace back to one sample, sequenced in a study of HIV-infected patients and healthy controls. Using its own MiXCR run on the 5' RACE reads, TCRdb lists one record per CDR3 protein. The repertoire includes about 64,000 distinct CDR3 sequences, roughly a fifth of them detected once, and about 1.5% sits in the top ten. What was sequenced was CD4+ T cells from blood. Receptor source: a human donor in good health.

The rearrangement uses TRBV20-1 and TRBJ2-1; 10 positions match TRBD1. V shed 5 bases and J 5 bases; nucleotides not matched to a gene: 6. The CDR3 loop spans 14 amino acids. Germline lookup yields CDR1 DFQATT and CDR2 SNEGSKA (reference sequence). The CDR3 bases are TGCAGTGCTTATACCGGGACAGGGGACAATGAGCAGTTCTTC. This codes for CSAYTGTGDNEQFF.

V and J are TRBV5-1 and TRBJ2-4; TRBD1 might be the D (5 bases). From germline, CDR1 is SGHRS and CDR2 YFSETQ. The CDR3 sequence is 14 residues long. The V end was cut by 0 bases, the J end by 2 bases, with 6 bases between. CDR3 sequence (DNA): TGCGCCAGCAGCTTGGGACAGTCCAAAAACATTCAGTACTTC. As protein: CASSLGQSKNIQYF. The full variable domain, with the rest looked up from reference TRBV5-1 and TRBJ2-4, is KAGVTQTPRYLIKTRGQQVTLSCSPISGHRSVSWYQQTPGQGLQFLFEYFSETQRNKGNFPGRFSGRQFSNSRSEMNVSTLELGDSALYLCASSLGQSKNIQYFGAGTRLSVL.

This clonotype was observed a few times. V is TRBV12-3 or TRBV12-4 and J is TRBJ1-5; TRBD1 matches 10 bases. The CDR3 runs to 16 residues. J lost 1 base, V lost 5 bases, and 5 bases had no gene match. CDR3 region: CASSTRQGASNQPQHF. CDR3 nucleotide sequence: TGTGCCAGCAGTACCCGACAGGGGGCGAGCAATCAGCCCCAGCATTTT.

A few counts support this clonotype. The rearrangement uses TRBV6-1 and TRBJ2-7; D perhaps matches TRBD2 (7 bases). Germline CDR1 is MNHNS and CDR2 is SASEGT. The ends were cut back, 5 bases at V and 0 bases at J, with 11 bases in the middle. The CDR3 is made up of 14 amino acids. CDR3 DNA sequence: TGTGCCAGCAGTCTAAGGGGGGGCTCCTACGAGCAGTACTTC. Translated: CASSLRGGSYEQYF.

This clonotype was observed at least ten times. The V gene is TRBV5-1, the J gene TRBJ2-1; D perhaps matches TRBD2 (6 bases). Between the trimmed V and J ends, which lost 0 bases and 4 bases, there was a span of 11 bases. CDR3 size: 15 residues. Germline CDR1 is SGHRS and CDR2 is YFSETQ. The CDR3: CASSLDGSGYNEQFF. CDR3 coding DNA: TGCGCCAGCAGCTTGGACGGGAGTGGGTACAATGAGCAGTTCTTC. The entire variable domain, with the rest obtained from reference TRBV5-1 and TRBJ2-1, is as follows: KAGVTQTPRYLIKTRGQQVTLSCSPISGHRSVSWYQQTPGQGLQFLFEYFSETQRNKGNFPGRFSGRQFSNSRSEMNVSTLELGDSALYLCASSLDGSGYNEQFFGPGTRLTVL.

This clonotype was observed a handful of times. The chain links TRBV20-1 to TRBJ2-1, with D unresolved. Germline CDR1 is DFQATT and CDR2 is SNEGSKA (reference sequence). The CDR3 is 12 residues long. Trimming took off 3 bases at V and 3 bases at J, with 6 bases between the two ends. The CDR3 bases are TGCAGTGCTAGCGCAAACTACAATGAGCAGTTCTTC. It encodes CSASANYNEQFF.

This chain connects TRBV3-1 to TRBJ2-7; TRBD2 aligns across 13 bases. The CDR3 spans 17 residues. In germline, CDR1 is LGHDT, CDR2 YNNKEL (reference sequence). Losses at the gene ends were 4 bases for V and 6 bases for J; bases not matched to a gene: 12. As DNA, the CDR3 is TGTGCCAGCAGCCTAAGCCCCACTAGCGGGGGGGCCCGCGAGCAGTACTTC. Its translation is CASSLSPTSGGAREQYF.

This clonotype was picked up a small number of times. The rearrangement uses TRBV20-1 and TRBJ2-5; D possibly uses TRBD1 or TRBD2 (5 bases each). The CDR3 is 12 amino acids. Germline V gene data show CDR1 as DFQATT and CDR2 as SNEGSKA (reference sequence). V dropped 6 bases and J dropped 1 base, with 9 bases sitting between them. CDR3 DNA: TGCAGTGCAAGGGACGTCCAAGAGACCCAGTACTTC. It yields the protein CSARDVQETQYF.

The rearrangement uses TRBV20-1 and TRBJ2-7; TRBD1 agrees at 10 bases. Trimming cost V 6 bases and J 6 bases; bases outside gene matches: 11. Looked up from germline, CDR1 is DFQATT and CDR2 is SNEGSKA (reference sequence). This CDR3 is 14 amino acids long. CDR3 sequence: CSALGQGGFGEQYF. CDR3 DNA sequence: TGCAGTGCGCTCGGACAGGGGGGATTCGGCGAGCAGTACTTC.

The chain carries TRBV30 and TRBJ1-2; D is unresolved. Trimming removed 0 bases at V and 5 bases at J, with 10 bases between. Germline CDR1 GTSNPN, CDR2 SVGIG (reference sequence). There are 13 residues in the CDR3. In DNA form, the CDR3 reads TGTGCCTGGAGTGTAACGGCCTTATATGGCTACACCTTC. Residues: CAWSVTALYGYTF.

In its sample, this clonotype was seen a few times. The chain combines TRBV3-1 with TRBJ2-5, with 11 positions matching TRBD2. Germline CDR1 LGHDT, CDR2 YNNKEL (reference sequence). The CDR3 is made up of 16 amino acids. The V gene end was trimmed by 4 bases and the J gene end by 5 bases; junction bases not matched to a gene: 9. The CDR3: CASSPWGSGRVETQYF. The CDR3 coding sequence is TGTGCCAGCAGCCCTTGGGGTAGCGGGAGGGTTGAGACCCAGTACTTC.

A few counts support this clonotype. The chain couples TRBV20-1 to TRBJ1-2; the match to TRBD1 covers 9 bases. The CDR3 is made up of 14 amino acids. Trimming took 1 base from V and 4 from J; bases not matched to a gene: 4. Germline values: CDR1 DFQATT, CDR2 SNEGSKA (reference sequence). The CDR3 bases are TGCAGTGCTAGAGGCAGGACAGGGGTCTATGGCTACACCTTC. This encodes CSARGRTGVYGYTF.

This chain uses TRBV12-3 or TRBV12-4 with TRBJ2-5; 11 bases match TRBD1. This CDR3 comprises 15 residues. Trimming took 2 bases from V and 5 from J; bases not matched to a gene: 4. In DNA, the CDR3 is TGTGCCAGCAGTTTAAGGGACAGGGGGTCGGAGACCCAGTACTTC. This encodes CASSLRDRGSETQYF.

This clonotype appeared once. CDR3 region: CASSTDTLQYF. The DNA for the CDR3 is TGTGCCAGCAGTACCGACACTCTTCAGTACTTC. V is TRBV2 and J is TRBJ2-7; D is unclear. The germline gives CDR1 SNHLY, CDR2 FYNNEI. V was cut by 5 bases and J by 10 bases, with 12 bases left in between. This CDR3 has 11 residues. The variable domain in full, with the rest retrieved from reference TRBV2 and TRBJ2-7, is EPEVTQTPSHQVTQMGQEVILRCVPISNHLYFYWYRQILGQKVEFLVSFYNNEISEKSEIFDDQFSVERPDGSNFTLKIRSTKLEDSAMYFCASSTDTLQYFGPGTRLTVT.

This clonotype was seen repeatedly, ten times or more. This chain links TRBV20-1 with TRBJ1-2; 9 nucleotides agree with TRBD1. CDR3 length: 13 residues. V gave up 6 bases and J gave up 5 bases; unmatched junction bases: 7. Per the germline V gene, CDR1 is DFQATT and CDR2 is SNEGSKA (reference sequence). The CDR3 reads CSAPTGGTYGYTF. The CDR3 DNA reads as TGCAGTGCCCCGACAGGGGGGACGTATGGCTACACCTTC.

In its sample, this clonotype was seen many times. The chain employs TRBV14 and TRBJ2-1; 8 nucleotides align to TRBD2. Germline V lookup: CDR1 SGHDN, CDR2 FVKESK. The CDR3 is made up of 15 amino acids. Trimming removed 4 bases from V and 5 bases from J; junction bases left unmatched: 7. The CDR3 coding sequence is TGTGCCAGCAGCCCGGGACTAGGAAAAAACAATGAGCAGTTCTTC. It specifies CASSPGLGKNNEQFF.

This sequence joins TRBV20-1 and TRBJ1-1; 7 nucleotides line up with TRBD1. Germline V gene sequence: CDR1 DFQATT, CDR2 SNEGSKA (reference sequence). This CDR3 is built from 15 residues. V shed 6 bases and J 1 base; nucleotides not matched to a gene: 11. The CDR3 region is CSAIGQAIGNTEAFF. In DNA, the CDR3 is TGCAGTGCAATTGGACAGGCCATCGGGAACACTGAAGCTTTCTTT.

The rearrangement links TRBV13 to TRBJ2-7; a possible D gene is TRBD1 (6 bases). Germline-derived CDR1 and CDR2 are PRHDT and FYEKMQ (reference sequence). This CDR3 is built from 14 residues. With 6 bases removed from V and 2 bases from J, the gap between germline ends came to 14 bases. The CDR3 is CASSRDRWAYEQYF. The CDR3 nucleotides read TGTGCCAGCAGTCGAGACAGGTGGGCCTACGAGCAGTACTTC.

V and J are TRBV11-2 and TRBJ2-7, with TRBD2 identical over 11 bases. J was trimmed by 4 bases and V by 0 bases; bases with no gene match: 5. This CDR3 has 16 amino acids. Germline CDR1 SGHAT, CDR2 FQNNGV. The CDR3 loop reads CASSLETSGSGYEQYF. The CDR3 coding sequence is TGTGCCAGCAGCTTAGAAACTAGCGGGAGCGGGTACGAGCAGTACTTC.

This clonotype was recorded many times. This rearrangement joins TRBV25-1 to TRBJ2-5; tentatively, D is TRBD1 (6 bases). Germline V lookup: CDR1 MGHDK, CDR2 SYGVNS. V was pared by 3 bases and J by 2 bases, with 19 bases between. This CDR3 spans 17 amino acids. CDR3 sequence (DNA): TGTGCCAGCAGTGATTTTACAGGGACGGGAAATCAAGAGACCCAGTACTTC. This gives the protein CASSDFTGTGNQETQYF.

In DNA, the CDR3 is TGTGCCGGAACTAGCGGGACTCACAATGAGCAGTTCTTC. Encoded protein: CAGTSGTHNEQFF. The chain links TRBV30 to TRBJ2-1, with 10 bases fitting TRBD2. In germline, CDR1 is GTSNPN, CDR2 SVGIG (reference sequence). The ends lost 8 bases at V and 5 bases at J; junction bases unmatched: 6. This CDR3 is built from 13 residues.